The 19 T cell receptor beta chains reported below all come from one sample, sequenced in a study of CD8 T cells in Susac syndrome. Reverse transcription used about 0.5 to 1 ug RNA and random hexamers. Each CDR3 protein gets one entry after TCRdb re-called the immunoSEQ multiplex PCR reads with MiXCR. The sample yields approximately 100,000 distinct CDR3 sequences, 85% to 95% seen once. Sequencing used CD8+ T cells from PBMCs. These receptors all come from a human donor in good health.

The chain uses TRBV6-1 and TRBJ1-2, with D perhaps TRBD1 (6 bases). This CDR3 region has 17 residues. The germline V and J ends were trimmed by 6 bases and 3 bases, with 23 bases remaining between them. Germline-derived CDR1 and CDR2 are MNHNS and SASEGT. The CDR3 loop is CASRGGQGRRGDYGYTF. The CDR3 nucleotides are TGTGCCAGCAGGGGGGGGCAGGGCAGACGAGGGGACTATGGCTACACCTTC.

The chain recombines TRBV7-2 with TRBJ2-2, with TRBD2 matching 11 bases. V trimming: 5 bases; J trimming: 4 bases; junction bases outside the gene matches: 3. Looked up from germline, CDR1 is SGHTA and CDR2 is FQGNSA. The CDR3 extends over 15 amino acids. CDR3 sequence reads: CASSPSGGSTGELFF. DNA of the CDR3: TGTGCCAGCAGCCCTAGCGGGGGGAGCACCGGGGAGCTGTTTTTT.

The J gene is TRBJ2-5, the V gene TRBV7-9; D is undetermined. The length of the CDR3 is 14 residues. Germline-derived CDR1 and CDR2 are SEHNR and FQNEAQ (reference sequence). V was cut by 10 bases and J by 0 bases, with 15 bases left in between. The CDR3: CATTVTAYQETQYF. The CDR3 nucleotides read TGTGCCACCACTGTAACAGCGTACCAAGAGACCCAGTACTTC. Looking up the rest from reference TRBV7-9 and TRBJ2-5 gives the full variable domain: DTGVSQNPRHKITKRGQNVTFRCDPISEHNRLYWYRQTLGQGPEFLTYFQNEAQLEKSRLLSDRFSAERPKGSFSTLEIQRTEQGDSAMYLCATTVTAYQETQYFGPGTRLLVL.

CDR3 sequence reads: CSANGGRLYEQYF. CDR3 nucleotides: TGCAGTGCTAATGGCGGGAGGCTATACGAGCAGTACTTC. The chain uses TRBV20-1 and TRBJ2-7; 8 nucleotides agree with TRBD2. This CDR3 comprises 13 residues. In germline, CDR1 is DFQATT, CDR2 SNEGSKA (reference sequence). V lost 4 bases and J lost 4; bases outside the gene matches: 6.

The table lists this clonotype with a count of one. This sequence joins TRBV30 and TRBJ1-2; D might be TRBD1 (6 bases). CDR1 and CDR2 from the germline V gene are GTSNPN and SVGIG (reference sequence). The CDR3 covers 14 residues. The germline V and J ends were trimmed by 1 base and 6 bases, with 15 bases remaining between them. The CDR3 sequence: CAWSATRGQDGYTF. In DNA form, the CDR3 reads TGTGCCTGGAGTGCAACCAGGGGTCAGGATGGCTACACCTTC.

This chain links TRBV7-2 with TRBJ1-6; D may be TRBD1 (6 bases). Germline-derived CDR1 and CDR2 are SGHTA and FQGNSA. This CDR3 spans 15 amino acids. The V end lost 3 bases, the J end lost 8 bases, and 14 bases lay between the germline ends. The CDR3 sequence is CASSFQGLRDSPLHF. DNA for the CDR3: TGTGCCAGCAGCTTTCAGGGGCTGAGGGATTCACCCCTCCACTTT.

The V call is TRBV20-1, the J call TRBJ1-3; TRBD1 matches 7 bases. This CDR3 has 16 residues. V shed 2 bases, J shed 3 bases, and the junction held 10 bases outside the gene matches. Germline-derived CDR1 and CDR2 are DFQATT and SNEGSKA (reference sequence). This chain's CDR3 is CSARPLDRASGNTIYF. CDR3 nucleotides: TGCAGTGCTAGACCATTAGACAGGGCAAGTGGAAACACCATATATTTT.

This chain joins TRBV19 and TRBJ2-1, with TRBD1 as a possible D gene (6 bases). The CDR3 is 16 amino acids. The V end was cut by 10 bases, the J end by 0 bases, with 19 bases between. Germline CDR1 reads LNHDA; CDR2 reads SQIVND (reference sequence). CDR3 loop: CATAPLGASSYNEQFF. The CDR3 DNA reads TGTGCCACCGCCCCTCTGGGGGCTAGCTCCTACAATGAGCAGTTCTTC.

The rearrangement joins TRBV6-2 or TRBV6-3 to TRBJ1-2; the match to TRBD1 covers 7 bases. The CDR3 runs 20 residues. Looked up from germline, CDR1 is MNHEY and CDR2 is SVGEGT. V was pared by 4 bases and J by 2 bases, with 22 bases of the junction left unmatched. The CDR3 sequence is CASSSALGDRYRGRNYGYTF. The DNA for the CDR3 is TGTGCCAGCAGTTCCGCTTTAGGGGATCGATACAGGGGAAGGAACTATGGCTACACCTTC.

The rearrangement links TRBV13 to TRBJ1-5; possible D gene TRBD1, 6 bases. Germline lookup yields CDR1 PRHDT and CDR2 FYEKMQ (reference sequence). The CDR3 loop spans 17 amino acids. Trimming shortened V by 2 bases and J by 7 bases, and 21 bases separated the two germline ends. This CDR3 is CASSLRGRGGGGQPQHF. The CDR3 nucleotides read TGTGCCAGCAGCTTAAGAGGAAGGGGAGGGGGTGGACAGCCCCAGCATTTT.

This chain joins TRBV20-1 and TRBJ1-5, with 9 bases that match TRBD1. With 1 base clipped from V and 1 base from J, the junction kept 17 bases outside the gene matches. This CDR3 comprises 20 residues. Germline V gene sequence: CDR1 DFQATT, CDR2 SNEGSKA (reference sequence). CDR3 in DNA: TGCAGTGCTAGAGGTGCCGCCGGGACAGGGAGATTAGTCAGCAATCAGCCCCAGCATTTT. Its protein product is CSARGAAGTGRLVSNQPQHF.

This chain links TRBV20-1 with TRBJ2-7; D call uncertain. In germline, CDR1 is DFQATT, CDR2 SNEGSKA (reference sequence). The CDR3 runs 16 residues. V gave up 0 bases and J gave up 0 bases, with 15 bases separating them. CDR3 sequence: CSARDLRARSSYEQYF. Here the CDR3 DNA reads TGCAGTGCTAGAGATCTTAGGGCAAGAAGCTCCTACGAGCAGTACTTC.

The chain is built from TRBV19 and TRBJ2-2; perhaps TRBD2 as D (6 bases). The CDR3 covers 17 residues. Germline lookup yields CDR1 LNHDA and CDR2 SQIVND (reference sequence). With 3 bases removed from V and 5 bases from J, the gap between germline ends came to 19 bases. The CDR3 reads CASSIKYAGLRTGELFF. CDR3 DNA sequence: TGTGCCAGTAGTATTAAATATGCGGGGCTCCGGACCGGGGAGCTGTTTTTT.

The gene calls are TRBV9 and TRBJ2-3; 8 bases align to TRBD1. V was clipped by 6 bases and J by 2 bases; unmatched bases: 11. The CDR3 spans 16 residues. Germline V lookup: CDR1 SGDLS, CDR2 YYNGEE. The CDR3 DNA follows: TGTGCCAGCACTACTACCGCGACAGGGGTCACAGATACGCAGTATTTT. The encoded protein is CASTTTATGVTDTQYF.

The chain employs TRBV7-2 and TRBJ1-5; no reliable D call. CDR1 SGHTA and CDR2 FQGNSA come from the germline V gene. This CDR3 region has 14 residues. V was clipped by 2 bases and J by 4 bases, with 9 bases between them. The DNA for the CDR3 is TGTGCCAGCAGCTTACAGGCAGTGAATCAGCCCCAGCATTTT. The encoded protein is CASSLQAVNQPQHF.

J is TRBJ2-1 and V is TRBV7-2; tentative D call: TRBD1 (5 bases). Germline CDR1 is SGHTA and CDR2 is FQGNSA. V gave up 5 bases and J gave up 8 bases, with 10 bases separating them. CDR3 length: 12 residues. The CDR3 sequence is CASSLDSYEQFF. DNA for the CDR3: TGTGCCAGCAGCCTTGACAGCTATGAGCAGTTCTTC.

The chain carries TRBV6-2 or TRBV6-3 and TRBJ2-3; no firm D call. The CDR3 has 11 amino acids. V lost 2 bases and J lost 7, with 4 bases in between. Germline-derived CDR1 and CDR2 are MNHEY and SVGEGT. Here the CDR3 DNA reads TGTGCCAGCAGTTACGGCTATACGCAGTATTTT. It yields the protein CASSYGYTQYF.

The chain has TRBV7-9 and TRBJ2-5; D call uncertain. V was shortened by 6 bases and J by 2 bases, with 10 bases between the two germline ends. The CDR3 is 13 amino acids. Germline values: CDR1 SEHNR, CDR2 FQNEAQ (reference sequence). The DNA for the CDR3 is TGTGCCAGCAGAGCCAAGGATCAAGAGACCCAGTACTTC. Amino acid sequence: CASRAKDQETQYF.

The rearrangement links TRBV20-1 to TRBJ2-7, with 8 bases that match TRBD1. CDR3 size: 15 residues. V gave up 1 base and J gave up 6 bases; unmatched junction bases: 11. Per the germline V gene, CDR1 is DFQATT and CDR2 is SNEGSKA (reference sequence). The CDR3 spells CSARAGGVSMAEQYF. CDR3 nucleotide sequence: TGCAGTGCTAGAGCAGGGGGCGTCTCAATGGCCGAGCAGTACTTC.